Listed below are T cell receptor beta chains from one sample, sequenced in a study of siplizumab effects on memory and regulatory T cells. Generated by immunoSEQ multiplex PCR, the TCRdb table keeps only in-frame clones and is missing some. The table has fewer than 70,000 clones, over 80% seen once. The sequenced material came from Tregs sorted from blood. The receptors originated from a human donor in good health. Each CDR3 is given with its conserved first and last residue. The order of the fields is J gene, V gene, D gene, clone size, CDR3 protein, CDR3 DNA. D genes are given only for firm matches. Rows may omit the clone size; those that give it use once, few, many or a size class.

j_gene: TRBJ2-1
v_gene: TRBV4-3
d_gene: TRBD2
abundance: .
CDR3aa: CASSQDGLAAYNEQFF
CDR3nt: TGCGCCAGCAGCCAAGATGGACTAGCGGCCTACAATGAGCAGTTCTTC

j_gene: TRBJ2-7
v_gene: TRBV29-1
d_gene: .
abundance: .
CDR3aa: CSVSHSVALIYEQYF
CDR3nt: TGCAGCGTTTCCCACTCTGTGGCCCTTATCTACGAGCAGTACTTC

j_gene: TRBJ1-1
v_gene: TRBV2
d_gene: TRBD1
abundance: .
CDR3aa: CASSLTGGTEAFF
CDR3nt: TGTGCCAGCAGTCTAACAGGGGGCACTGAAGCTTTCTTT

j_gene: TRBJ2-7
v_gene: TRBV10-3
d_gene: .
abundance: .
CDR3aa: CAISESGQAPGEQYF
CDR3nt: TGTGCCATCAGTGAGTCCGGCCAGGCGCCGGGGGAGCAGTACTTC

j_gene: TRBJ2-5
v_gene: TRBV11-3
d_gene: .
abundance: .
CDR3aa: CASSLESGFKETQYF
CDR3nt: TGTGCCAGCAGCTTAGAGAGCGGTTTTAAAGAGACCCAGTACTTC

j_gene: TRBJ2-7
v_gene: TRBV11-3
d_gene: TRBD2
abundance: .
CDR3aa: CASKAGPPSYEQYF
CDR3nt: TGTGCCAGCAAAGCGGGGCCTCCCTCCTACGAGCAGTACTTC

j_gene: TRBJ2-5
v_gene: TRBV15
d_gene: .
abundance: few
CDR3aa: CATSREPLGAQETQYF
CDR3nt: TGTGCCACCAGCAGAGAGCCCCTCGGGGCCCAAGAGACCCAGTACTTC

j_gene: TRBJ2-4
v_gene: TRBV20-1
d_gene: .
abundance: .
CDR3aa: CSAHLQDIQYF
CDR3nt: TGCAGTGCTCACCTTCAGGACATTCAGTACTTC

j_gene: TRBJ1-2
v_gene: TRBV19
d_gene: .
abundance: .
CDR3aa: CASSIVGRVRANYGYTF
CDR3nt: TGTGCCAGTAGTATAGTGGGAAGGGTCCGAGCTAACTATGGCTACACCTTC

j_gene: TRBJ2-3
v_gene: TRBV4-2
d_gene: .
abundance: .
CDR3aa: CASSQVSPSKAHTQYF
CDR3nt: TGTGCCAGCAGCCAAGTTTCACCAAGTAAAGCGCATACGCAGTATTTT

j_gene: TRBJ1-4
v_gene: TRBV9
d_gene: .
abundance: .
CDR3aa: CASSGGVGANEKLFF
CDR3nt: TGTGCCAGCAGCGGAGGGGTGGGTGCTAATGAAAAACTGTTTTTT

j_gene: TRBJ1-3
v_gene: TRBV30
d_gene: TRBD1
abundance: .
CDR3aa: CAWSNGQGVSGNTIYF
CDR3nt: TGTGCCTGGAGTAACGGACAGGGGGTTAGTGGAAACACCATATATTTT

j_gene: TRBJ1-2
v_gene: TRBV6-5
d_gene: TRBD1
abundance: .
CDR3aa: CASSYSGQGAIGYTF
CDR3nt: TGTGCCAGCAGTTACTCCGGACAGGGGGCAATTGGCTACACCTTC

j_gene: TRBJ1-6
v_gene: TRBV10-3
d_gene: .
abundance: .
CDR3aa: CAIKRTENSPLHF
CDR3nt: TGTGCCATCAAACGGACAGAAAATTCACCCCTCCACTTT

j_gene: TRBJ2-1
v_gene: TRBV5-1
d_gene: TRBD2
abundance: .
CDR3aa: CASKLSEAGGYNEQFF
CDR3nt: TGCGCCAGCAAACTTTCCGAAGCGGGGGGCTACAATGAGCAGTTCTTC

j_gene: TRBJ2-3
v_gene: TRBV18
d_gene: .
abundance: .
CDR3aa: CASSPDLRAQAYF
CDR3nt: TGTGCCAGCTCACCGGATCTCAGGGCCCAGGCGTATTTT

j_gene: TRBJ2-1
v_gene: TRBV2
d_gene: .
abundance: once
CDR3aa: CASSAGEAYNEQFF
CDR3nt: TGTGCCAGCAGCGCAGGTGAGGCCTACAATGAGCAGTTCTTC

j_gene: TRBJ2-7
v_gene: TRBV4-3
d_gene: .
abundance: .
CDR3aa: CASSQGGRQLYEQYF
CDR3nt: TGCGCCAGCAGCCAGGGCGGGCGGCAGCTCTACGAGCAGTACTTC

j_gene: TRBJ1-2
v_gene: TRBV10-3
d_gene: .
abundance: .
CDR3aa: CAISESGRGYGYTF
CDR3nt: TGTGCCATCAGTGAGTCGGGGCGGGGCTATGGCTACACCTTC

j_gene: TRBJ1-2
v_gene: TRBV5-4
d_gene: .
abundance: .
CDR3aa: CASSLLFGGYTF
CDR3nt: TGTGCCAGCAGCCTGCTATTTGGAGGCTACACCTTC

j_gene: TRBJ1-1
v_gene: TRBV7-9
d_gene: .
abundance: .
CDR3aa: CASSLDRATEAFF
CDR3nt: TGTGCCAGCAGCTTAGACAGGGCCACTGAAGCTTTCTTT

j_gene: TRBJ2-2
v_gene: TRBV5-1
d_gene: .
abundance: .
CDR3aa: CASKANRDTGELFF
CDR3nt: TGCGCCAGCAAAGCGAATAGAGATACCGGGGAGCTGTTTTTT

j_gene: TRBJ2-3
v_gene: TRBV29-1
d_gene: .
abundance: .
CDR3aa: CSVEDPRTDTQYF
CDR3nt: TGCAGCGTTGAAGACCCCAGAACAGATACGCAGTATTTT

j_gene: TRBJ1-3
v_gene: TRBV18
d_gene: .
abundance: once
CDR3aa: CASSPNVGSGNTIYF
CDR3nt: TGTGCCAGCTCACCAAACGTGGGGTCTGGAAACACCATATATTTT

j_gene: TRBJ2-1
v_gene: TRBV27
d_gene: TRBD2
abundance: few
CDR3aa: CASSAGDGSYNEQFF
CDR3nt: TGTGCCAGCAGTGCGGGGGACGGATCCTACAATGAGCAGTTCTTC

j_gene: TRBJ2-7
v_gene: TRBV5-1
d_gene: .
abundance: .
CDR3aa: CASSKGPYEQYF
CDR3nt: TGCGCCAGCAGCAAGGGACCCTACGAGCAGTACTTC

j_gene: TRBJ2-2
v_gene: TRBV10-3
d_gene: .
abundance: .
CDR3aa: CAISAGVTGELFF
CDR3nt: TGTGCCATCAGTGCAGGGGTTACCGGGGAGCTGTTTTTT

j_gene: TRBJ2-1
v_gene: TRBV5-1
d_gene: TRBD2
abundance: .
CDR3aa: CASSLVGLAGARNEQFF
CDR3nt: TGCGCCAGCAGCTTGGTGGGACTAGCGGGAGCTAGGAATGAGCAGTTCTTC

j_gene: TRBJ1-2
v_gene: TRBV28
d_gene: .
abundance: .
CDR3aa: CASSPAGLIVSYGYTF
CDR3nt: TGTGCCAGCAGTCCTGCGGGACTCATAGTAAGCTATGGCTACACCTTC

j_gene: TRBJ2-7
v_gene: TRBV12-5
d_gene: TRBD2
abundance: .
CDR3aa: CASGSPGLAGSLDF
CDR3nt: TGTGCTAGTGGCTCCCCCGGACTAGCGGGGTCCCTGGACTTC

j_gene: TRBJ2-3
v_gene: TRBV7-9
d_gene: .
abundance: once
CDR3aa: CASSKDSHTDTQYF
CDR3nt: TGTGCCAGCAGCAAAGACAGTCACACAGATACGCAGTATTTT

j_gene: TRBJ2-5
v_gene: TRBV19
d_gene: TRBD2
abundance: .
CDR3aa: CASSPSSGRIQETQYF
CDR3nt: TGTGCCAGTAGTCCCAGTAGCGGGAGAATCCAAGAGACCCAGTACTTC

j_gene: TRBJ2-1
v_gene: TRBV28
d_gene: .
abundance: .
CDR3aa: CASRSGGTTIYNEQFF
CDR3nt: TGTGCCAGCAGGTCTGGCGGGACCACAATCTACAATGAGCAGTTCTTC

j_gene: TRBJ2-3
v_gene: TRBV10-3
d_gene: TRBD2
abundance: .
CDR3aa: CAIKVAGVPDTQYF
CDR3nt: TGTGCCATCAAGGTAGCGGGAGTACCAGATACGCAGTATTTT

j_gene: TRBJ1-5
v_gene: TRBV18
d_gene: .
abundance: .
CDR3aa: CASSLNSVPLNQPQHF
CDR3nt: TGTGCCAGCTCACTCAACAGTGTCCCCCTGAATCAGCCCCAGCATTTT